The 15 T cell receptor beta chains below come from one sample, sequenced in a study of regulatory T cells in long-lasting Graves disease. As to time point: newly diagnosed GD, antithyroid drugs for less than 3 months. PBMC-extracted RNA yielded the TCR library. Arm-PCR of CDR3 regions with iRepertoire HTBI primers generated TCR beta libraries. TCRdb analysed the multiplex PCR reads with MiXCR anew, one entry per CDR3 protein. The sample lists roughly 380,000 distinct CDR3 sequences; about a sixth were seen once. This same sample was also part of a study on T cells in Graves' hyperthyroidism and ophthalmopathy.

The source was peripheral blood mononuclear cells (PBMCs), collected at new diagnosis, from a patient treated with antithyroid drugs. The origin of the receptors is a man aged 40-49 years with Graves disease.

The table lists this clonotype with many counts. The chain couples TRBV7-3 to TRBJ1-1; D remains unclear. The V gene's germline CDR1 is SGHTA and CDR2 FQGTGA. The V and J ends lost 5 bases and 0 bases respectively, with 7 bases between them. This CDR3 comprises 13 residues. The chain's CDR3 is CASSTDLNTEAFF. The CDR3 DNA follows: TGTGCCAGCAGCACAGACTTGAACACTGAAGCTTTCTTT.

V and J are TRBV9 and TRBJ2-5, with D unclear. Germline V lookup: CDR1 SGDLS, CDR2 YYNGEE. The CDR3 totals 13 residues. Trimming left V 3 bases short and J 5 bases short, with 11 bases between. Here the CDR3 reads CASSATMEETQYF. CDR3 sequence (DNA): TGTGCCAGCAGCGCCACAATGGAGGAGACCCAGTACTTC.

This clonotype was recorded many times. The chain combines TRBV5-5 with TRBJ2-5, with D perhaps matching TRBD1 or TRBD2 (5 bases each). Trimming removed 2 bases from V and 1 base from J, with 9 bases in between. Germline V gene lookup returns CDR1 SGHKS and CDR2 YYEKEE (reference sequence). CDR3 size: 14 residues. DNA of the CDR3: TGTGCCAGCAGCTTTGTGGGACCCCAAGAGACCCAGTACTTC. Residues: CASSFVGPQETQYF.

The J gene is TRBJ1-6, the V gene TRBV20-1; a possible D gene is TRBD1 (5 bases). Germline lookup yields CDR1 DFQATT and CDR2 SNEGSKA (reference sequence). Trimming took off 6 bases at V and 6 bases at J, with 18 bases between the two ends. The CDR3 loop spans 15 amino acids. DNA for the CDR3: TGCAGTGCGCCACAATGGGGACCGCGTAATTCACCCCTCCACTTT. Its translation is CSAPQWGPRNSPLHF.

The chain has TRBV29-1 and TRBJ1-1; D is undetermined. V dropped 6 bases and J dropped 0 bases, with 14 bases sitting between them. Germline V CDR1 and CDR2: SQVTM, ANQGSEA. The length of the CDR3 is 14 residues. The CDR3, as DNA: TGCAGCGTATCCCCACGGCAGCTGAACACTGAAGCTTTCTTT. Translated: CSVSPRQLNTEAFF.

In this sample, this clonotype turned up many times. The chain joins TRBV9 to TRBJ2-7, with D possibly matching TRBD1 (5 bases). The CDR3 is 14 residues long. CDR1 SGDLS and CDR2 YYNGEE come from the germline V gene. V was pared by 1 base and J by 3 bases, with 11 bases between. This CDR3 reads CASSVKGSSYEQYF. CDR3 nucleotides: TGTGCCAGCAGCGTAAAGGGGTCTAGCTACGAGCAGTACTTC.

Here the CDR3 reads CSGQGAAGSYNEQFF. The CDR3 DNA reads TGCAGTGGACAGGGGGCGGCGGGCTCCTACAATGAGCAGTTCTTC. This chain joins TRBV20-1 and TRBJ2-1; 10 nucleotides match TRBD1. There are 15 residues in the CDR3. From germline, CDR1 is DFQATT and CDR2 SNEGSKA (reference sequence). V lost 7 bases and J lost 0; bases outside the gene matches: 6.

In this sample, this clonotype turned up many times. The gene calls are TRBV12-3 or TRBV12-4 and TRBJ1-3; 7 bases are a match to TRBD1. V trimming: 7 bases; J trimming: 4 bases; junction bases outside the gene matches: 10. This CDR3 region has 15 residues. The CDR3 nucleotides read TGTGCCAGCACCACTAAGCTGACAGGGGGAAACACCATATATTTT. It specifies CASTTKLTGGNTIYF.

The chain has TRBV18 and TRBJ2-7, with D possibly matching TRBD2 (6 bases). Trimming left V 4 bases short and J 7 bases short, with 14 bases between. CDR1 and CDR2 from the germline V gene are KGHSH and LQKENI. The CDR3 runs 13 residues. Here the CDR3 reads CASSLKNREEQYF. The CDR3 bases are TGTGCCAGCTCACTCAAAAATCGGGAGGAGCAGTACTTC.

There are a few counts of this clonotype. V gene TRBV4-1 combines with J gene TRBJ1-6; TRBD1 matches 10 bases. This CDR3 comprises 15 residues. With 4 bases clipped from V and 9 bases from J, the junction kept 6 bases outside the gene matches. Germline V gene lookup returns CDR1 MGHRA and CDR2 YSYEKL. CDR3 amino acids: CASSPWGQGISPLHF. For the CDR3, the DNA is TGCGCCAGCAGCCCCTGGGGACAGGGGATTTCACCCCTCCACTTT.

This clonotype appeared many times. The chain employs TRBV10-3 and TRBJ1-1; no definite D call. The V and J ends lost 6 bases and 0 bases respectively, with 11 bases between them. Germline CDR1 is ENHRY and CDR2 is SYGVKD. The CDR3 is 14 amino acids. DNA for the CDR3: TGTGCCATCAGGGACGGAGGGATGAACACTGAAGCTTTCTTT. It codes for CAIRDGGMNTEAFF.

This clonotype was observed a handful of times. The CDR3 loop reads CASSLVTGYDEQFF. For the CDR3, the DNA is TGTGCCAGCAGCTTAGTGACAGGGTACGATGAGCAGTTCTTC. This chain uses TRBV13 with TRBJ2-1, with 7 bases identical to TRBD1. The CDR3 length is 14 residues. The germline V gene encodes CDR1 PRHDT and CDR2 FYEKMQ (reference sequence). The V segment lost 1 base and the J segment 8 bases; nucleotides outside the gene matches: 5.

The table lists this clonotype with many counts. The chain combines TRBV27 with TRBJ2-4, with 11 bases fitting TRBD1. CDR1 is MNHEY, CDR2 SMNVEV, per germline (reference sequence). V lost 6 bases to trimming and J lost 8 bases; unmatched junction nucleotides: 9. This CDR3 is built from 15 residues. The CDR3 loop is CASREWTGGADIQYF. The CDR3 DNA reads as TGTGCCAGCAGAGAATGGACAGGGGGCGCGGACATTCAGTACTTC.

This clonotype was observed many times. The chain links TRBV7-9 to TRBJ2-3, with 11 nucleotides matching TRBD2. The CDR3 has 16 amino acids. Unmatched junction bases numbered 8, after V lost 5 bases and J lost 4 bases. Germline V gives CDR1 SEHNR, CDR2 FQNEAQ (reference sequence). The CDR3 coding sequence is TGTGCCAGCAGCCCCTCGACTAGCGGGGCCCCAGATACGCAGTATTTT. Translation gives CASSPSTSGAPDTQYF.

This clonotype was observed a handful of times. The chain combines TRBV19 with TRBJ2-1; TRBD2 might be the D (7 bases). The V gene lost 2 bases and the J gene lost 7 bases, with 9 bases spanning the gap. The V gene's germline CDR1 is LNHDA and CDR2 SQIVND (reference sequence). There are 13 residues in the CDR3. CDR3: CASSIRGGNEQFF. The CDR3 bases are TGTGCCAGTAGTATAAGGGGGGGTAATGAGCAGTTCTTC.